The present TCR beta chain was sequenced within a study of vaccination effects on CD4 cells after COVID-19. As for the study in general: At 16 days and one week before vaccination, two convalescent patients gave samples. Findings and limits, study-wide: Recruitment yielded few convalescent patients, and the study had no early post-infection timepoints.

As to this clone: Its antigen remains unknown.

Method: immunoSEQ multiplex PCR; TCRdb's copy keeps in-frame clones and lacks some. The sample includes 26,000 or so clones, about four fifths of them seen just once. Antigen-specific CD4+ T cells were expanded with viral peptide pools in the ViraFEST assay before sequencing. Isolation of CD4+ T cells took place after less than twelve days of culture. A positive SARS-CoV-2 PCR test fell between March and December 2020. This sample comprised CD4+ T cells from PBMCs cultured with HCoV-NL63 spike peptides, obtained before COVID-19 vaccination. The sequence was collected from a human donor who had a prior SARS-CoV-2 infection.

The CDR3 loop is CASSSAKRVEYNEQFF. The CDR3 region has the DNA TGTGCCAGCAGCTCTGCAAAGCGGGTAGAGTACAATGAGCAGTTCTTC. The rearrangement uses TRBV5-4 and TRBJ2-1; TRBD2 might be the D (6 bases). Germline CDR1 reads SGHNT; CDR2 reads YYREEE (reference sequence). Between the trimmed V and J ends, which lost 3 bases and 4 bases, there was a span of 17 bases. This CDR3 spans 16 amino acids.